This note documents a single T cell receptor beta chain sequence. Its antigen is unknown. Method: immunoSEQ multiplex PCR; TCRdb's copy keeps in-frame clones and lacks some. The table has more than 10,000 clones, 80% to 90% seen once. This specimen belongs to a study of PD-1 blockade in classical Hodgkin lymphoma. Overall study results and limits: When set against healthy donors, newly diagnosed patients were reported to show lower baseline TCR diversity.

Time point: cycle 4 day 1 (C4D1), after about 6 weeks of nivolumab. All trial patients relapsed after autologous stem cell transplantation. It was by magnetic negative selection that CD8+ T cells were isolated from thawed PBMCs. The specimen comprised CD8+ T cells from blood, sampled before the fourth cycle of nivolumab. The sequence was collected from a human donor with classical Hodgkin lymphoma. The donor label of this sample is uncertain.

The DNA for the CDR3 is TGTGCCAGCAGCCCTCTGGAGACAGGGAGCTCCTACGAGCAGTACTTC. It translates to CASSPLETGSSYEQYF. This chain links TRBV11-2 with TRBJ2-7; 7 bases line up with TRBD1. CDR1 is SGHAT, CDR2 FQNNGV, per germline. The CDR3 length is 16 residues. Germline trimming cut 5 bases from V and 0 bases from J; bases unmatched to any gene: 10.